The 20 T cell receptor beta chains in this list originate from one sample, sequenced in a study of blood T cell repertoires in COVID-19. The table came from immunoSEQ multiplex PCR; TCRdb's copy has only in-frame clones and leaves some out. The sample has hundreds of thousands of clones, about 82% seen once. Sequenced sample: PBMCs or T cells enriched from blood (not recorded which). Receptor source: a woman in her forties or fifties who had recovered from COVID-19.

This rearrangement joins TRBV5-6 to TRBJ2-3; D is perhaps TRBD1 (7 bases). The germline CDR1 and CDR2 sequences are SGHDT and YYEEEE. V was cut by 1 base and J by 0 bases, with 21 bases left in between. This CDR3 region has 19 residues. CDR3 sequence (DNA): TGTGCCAGCAGCTTGACGCGACAGGGAGGAGGCTATAGCACAGATACGCAGTATTTT. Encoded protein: CASSLTRQGGGYSTDTQYF.

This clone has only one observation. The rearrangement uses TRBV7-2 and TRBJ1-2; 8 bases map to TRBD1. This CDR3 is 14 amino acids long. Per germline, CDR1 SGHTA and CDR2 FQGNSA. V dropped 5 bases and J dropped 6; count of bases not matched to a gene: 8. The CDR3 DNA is TGTGCCAGCAGCACCCTGGACAGGGAACATGGCTACACCTTC. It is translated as CASSTLDREHGYTF.

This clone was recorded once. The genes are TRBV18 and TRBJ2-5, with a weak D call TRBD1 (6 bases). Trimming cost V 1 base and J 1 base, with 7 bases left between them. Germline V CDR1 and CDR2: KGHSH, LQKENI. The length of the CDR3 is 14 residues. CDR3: CASSPRDIQETQYF. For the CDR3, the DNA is TGTGCCAGCTCACCACGGGACATCCAAGAGACCCAGTACTTC.

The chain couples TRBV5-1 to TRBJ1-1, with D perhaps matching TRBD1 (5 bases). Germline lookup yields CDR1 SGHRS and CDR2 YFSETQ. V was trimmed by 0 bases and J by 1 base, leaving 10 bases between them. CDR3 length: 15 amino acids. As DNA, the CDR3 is TGCGCCAGCAGCTTGGACGGGGGGTCGAACACTGAAGCTTTCTTT. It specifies CASSLDGGSNTEAFF.

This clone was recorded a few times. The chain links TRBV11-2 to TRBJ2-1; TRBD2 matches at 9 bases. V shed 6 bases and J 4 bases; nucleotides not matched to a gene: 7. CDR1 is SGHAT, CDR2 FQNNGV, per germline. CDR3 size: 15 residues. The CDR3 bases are TGTGCCAGCAGTGGCCTAGCGGGGATTTACAATGAGCAGTTCTTC. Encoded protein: CASSGLAGIYNEQFF.

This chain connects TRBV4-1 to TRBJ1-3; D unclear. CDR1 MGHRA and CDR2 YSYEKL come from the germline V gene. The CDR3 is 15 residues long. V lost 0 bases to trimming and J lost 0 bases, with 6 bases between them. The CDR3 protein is CASSQDDTSGNTIYF. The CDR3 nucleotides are TGCGCCAGCAGCCAAGACGACACCTCTGGAAACACCATATATTTT.

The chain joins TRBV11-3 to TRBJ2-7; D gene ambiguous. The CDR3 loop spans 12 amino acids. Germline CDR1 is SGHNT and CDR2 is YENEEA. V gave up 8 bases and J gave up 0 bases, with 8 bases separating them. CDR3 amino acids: CASGSISYEQYF. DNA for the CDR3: TGTGCCAGCGGTAGCATCTCCTACGAGCAGTACTTC.

The CDR3 region has the DNA TGTGCCACCAGTGACCGTTTACAGGGGGCCGGTCAGCCCCAGCATTTT. It translates to CATSDRLQGAGQPQHF. The chain joins TRBV24-1 to TRBJ1-5, with 9 bases matching TRBD1. The V gene end was trimmed by 4 bases and the J gene end by 6 bases; junction bases not matched to a gene: 9. CDR3 length: 16 amino acids. Germline V gene sequence: CDR1 KGHDR, CDR2 SFDVKD.

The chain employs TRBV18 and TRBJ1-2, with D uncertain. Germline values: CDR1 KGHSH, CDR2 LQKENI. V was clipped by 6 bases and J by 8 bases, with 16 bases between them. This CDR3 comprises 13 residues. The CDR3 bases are TGTGCCAGCTCTCAAAGCAAAAATTCCGGCTACACCTTC. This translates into CASSQSKNSGYTF.

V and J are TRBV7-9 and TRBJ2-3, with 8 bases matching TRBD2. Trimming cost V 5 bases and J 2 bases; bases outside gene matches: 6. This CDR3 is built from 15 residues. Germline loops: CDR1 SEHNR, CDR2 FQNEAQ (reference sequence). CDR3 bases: TGTGCCAGCAGCAAAGCGGGAGTATTCACAGATACGCAGTATTTT. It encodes CASSKAGVFTDTQYF.

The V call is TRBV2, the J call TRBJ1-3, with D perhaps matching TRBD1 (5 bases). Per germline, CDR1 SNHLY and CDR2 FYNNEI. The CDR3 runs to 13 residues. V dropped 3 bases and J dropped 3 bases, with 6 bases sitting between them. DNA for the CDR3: TGTGCCAGCAGTGAGCAGGGTGGAAACACCATATATTTT. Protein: CASSEQGGNTIYF.

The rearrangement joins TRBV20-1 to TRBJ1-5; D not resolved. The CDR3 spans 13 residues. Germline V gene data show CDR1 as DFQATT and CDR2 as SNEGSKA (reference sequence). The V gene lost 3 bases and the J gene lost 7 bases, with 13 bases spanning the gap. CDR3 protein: CSASHGNGQPQHF. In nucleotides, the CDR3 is TGCAGTGCTAGTCACGGGAATGGCCAGCCCCAGCATTTT.

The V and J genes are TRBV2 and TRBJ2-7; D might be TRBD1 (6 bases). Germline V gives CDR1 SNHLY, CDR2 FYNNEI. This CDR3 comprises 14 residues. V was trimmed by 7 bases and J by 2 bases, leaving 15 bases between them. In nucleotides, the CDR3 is TGTGCCAGCAAGGTGGCAGGGGTTACCTACGAGCAGTACTTC. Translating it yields CASKVAGVTYEQYF.

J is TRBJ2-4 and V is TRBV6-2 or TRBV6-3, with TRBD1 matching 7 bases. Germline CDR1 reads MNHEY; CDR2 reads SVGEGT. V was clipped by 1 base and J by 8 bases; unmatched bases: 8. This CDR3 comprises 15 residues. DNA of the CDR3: TGTGCCAGCAGTTACTTCACAGGGGTGGGAGACATTCAGTACTTC. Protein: CASSYFTGVGDIQYF.

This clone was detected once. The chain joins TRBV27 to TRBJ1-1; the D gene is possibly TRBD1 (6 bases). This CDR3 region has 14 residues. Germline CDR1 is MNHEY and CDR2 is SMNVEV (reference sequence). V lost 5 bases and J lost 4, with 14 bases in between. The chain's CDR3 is CASSPNRVGTEAFF. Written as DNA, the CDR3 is TGTGCCAGCAGTCCCAACAGGGTCGGCACTGAAGCTTTCTTT.

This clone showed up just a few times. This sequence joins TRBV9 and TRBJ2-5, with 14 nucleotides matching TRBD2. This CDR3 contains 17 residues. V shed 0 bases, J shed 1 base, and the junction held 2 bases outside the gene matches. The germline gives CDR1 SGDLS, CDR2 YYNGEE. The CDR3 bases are TGTGCCAGCAGCGTAGGGACTAGCGGGGGGCTCCAAGAGACCCAGTACTTC. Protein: CASSVGTSGGLQETQYF. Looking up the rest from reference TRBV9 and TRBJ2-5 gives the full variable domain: DSGVTQTPKHLITATGQRVTLRCSPRSGDLSVYWYQQSLDQGLQFLIQYYNGEERAKGNILERFSAQQFPDLHSELNLSSLELGDSALYFCASSVGTSGGLQETQYFGPGTRLLVL.

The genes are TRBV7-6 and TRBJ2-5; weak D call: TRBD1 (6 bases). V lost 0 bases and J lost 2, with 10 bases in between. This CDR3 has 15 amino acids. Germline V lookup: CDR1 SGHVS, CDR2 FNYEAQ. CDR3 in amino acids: CASSLAGTLQETQYF. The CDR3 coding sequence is TGTGCCAGCAGCTTAGCAGGGACATTACAAGAGACCCAGTACTTC. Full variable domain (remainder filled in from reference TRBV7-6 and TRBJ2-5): GAGVSQSPRYKVTKRGQDVALRCDPISGHVSLYWYRQALGQGPEFLTYFNYEAQQDKSGLPNDRFSAERPEGSISTLTIQRTEQRDSAMYRCASSLAGTLQETQYFGPGTRLLVL.

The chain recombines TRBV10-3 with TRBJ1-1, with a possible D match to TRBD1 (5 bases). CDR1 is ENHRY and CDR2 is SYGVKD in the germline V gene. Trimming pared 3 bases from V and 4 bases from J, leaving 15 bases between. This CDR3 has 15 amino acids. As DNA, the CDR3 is TGTGCCATCAGTGATGACAGTTTCGGGAGCACTGAAGCTTTCTTT. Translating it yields CAISDDSFGSTEAFF.

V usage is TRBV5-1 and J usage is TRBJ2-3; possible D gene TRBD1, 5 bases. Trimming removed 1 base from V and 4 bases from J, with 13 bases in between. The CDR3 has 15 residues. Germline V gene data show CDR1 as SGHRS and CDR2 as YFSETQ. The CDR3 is CASSLTVLTADTQYF. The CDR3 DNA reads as TGCGCCAGCAGCTTGACTGTACTGACAGCAGATACGCAGTATTTT.

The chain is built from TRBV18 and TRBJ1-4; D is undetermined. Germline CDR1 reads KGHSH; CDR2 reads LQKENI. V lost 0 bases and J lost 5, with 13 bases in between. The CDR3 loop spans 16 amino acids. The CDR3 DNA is TGTGCCAGCTCACCACCAGCGGGCAGCCCGAATGAAAAACTGTTTTTT. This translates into CASSPPAGSPNEKLFF. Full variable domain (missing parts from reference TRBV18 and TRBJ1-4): NAGVMQNPRHLVRRRGQEARLRCSPMKGHSHVYWYRQLPEEGLKFMVYLQKENIIDESGMPKERFSAEFPKEGPSILRIQQVVRGDSAAYFCASSPPAGSPNEKLFFGSGTQLSVL.